A single T cell receptor beta chain is shown here with its context. The data are from a study of cytomegalovirus exposure and HLA in healthy donors. Separation from the 666-subject first cohort characterized the roughly 120-subject validation cohort, to which the donors belonged. Germline V gene sequence: CDR1 SQVTM, CDR2 ANQGSEA. The CDR3 consists of 14 residues. V shed 4 bases, J shed 5 bases, and the junction held 11 bases outside the gene matches. Produced via immunoSEQ multiplex PCR; TCRdb's table is partial and in-frame only. Of approximately 160,000 clones listed, roughly 80% are singletons. Sequencing used PBMCs. The rearrangement links TRBV29-1 to TRBJ2-7, with 7 bases that match TRBD1. This TCR came from a man younger than 45 in good health and CMV-seropositive. CDR3 DNA sequence: TGCAGCGTTGGCCAAGGACAGGCTTATGACGAGCAGTACTTC. Protein sequence: CSVGQGQAYDEQYF.